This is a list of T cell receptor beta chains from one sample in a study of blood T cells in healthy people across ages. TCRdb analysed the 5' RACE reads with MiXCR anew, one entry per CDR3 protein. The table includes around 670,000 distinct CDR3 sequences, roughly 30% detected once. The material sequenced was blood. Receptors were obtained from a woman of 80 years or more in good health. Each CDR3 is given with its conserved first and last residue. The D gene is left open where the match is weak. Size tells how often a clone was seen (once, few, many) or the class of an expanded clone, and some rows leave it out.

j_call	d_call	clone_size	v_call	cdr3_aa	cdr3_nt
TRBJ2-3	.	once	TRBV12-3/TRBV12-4	CTSSFEISTDTEYF	TGTACCAGCAGTTTCGAGATTAGCACAGATACGGAGTATTTT
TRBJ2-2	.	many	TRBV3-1	CASSQRAVNTGELFF	TGTGCCAGCAGCCAACGGGCAGTAAACACCGGGGAGCTGTTTTTT
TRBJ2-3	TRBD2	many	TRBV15	CATSRTYQGISRTSGNTDTQYF	TGTGCCACCAGCAGAACTTATCAAGGGATTTCTCGGACTAGCGGTAACACAGATACGCAGTATTTT
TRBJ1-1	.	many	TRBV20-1	CSAELNTEAFF	TGCAGTGCTGAATTGAACACTGAAGCTTTCTTT
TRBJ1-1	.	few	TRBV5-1	CASSPSGGLTEAFF	TGCGCCAGCAGCCCTTCCGGCGGACTCACTGAAGCTTTCTTT
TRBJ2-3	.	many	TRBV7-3	CASSRGSATDTQYF	TGTGCCAGCAGCCGGGGGAGCGCCACAGATACGCAGTATTTT
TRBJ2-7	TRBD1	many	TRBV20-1	CSAPSRRGSYEQYF	TGCAGTGCTCCTAGTCGCAGGGGGTCCTACGAGCAGTACTTC
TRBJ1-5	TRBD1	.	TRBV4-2	CASSQDRGGWSQPQHF	TGTGCCAGCAGCCAAGATCGAGGGGGCTGGAGTCAGCCCCAGCATTTT
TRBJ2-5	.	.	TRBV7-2	CASSLIGGGETQYF	TGTGCCAGCAGTCTTATAGGGGGGGGAGAGACCCAGTACTTC
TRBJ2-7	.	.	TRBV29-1	CSVEEGSGHEQYF	TGCAGCGTTGAAGAAGGGTCCGGGCACGAGCAGTACTTC
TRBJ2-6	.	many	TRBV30	CAWSVSGGPGANVLTF	TGTGCCTGGAGTGTGTCCGGGGGCCCCGGGGCCAACGTCCTGACTTTC
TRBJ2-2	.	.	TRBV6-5	CASRRGATGELFF	TGTGCCAGCAGGAGGGGCGCCACCGGGGAGCTGTTTTTT
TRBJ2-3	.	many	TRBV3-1	CASSQEWSRGRTDTQYF	TGTGCCAGCAGTCAAGAATGGAGCAGGGGAAGGACGGATACGCAGTATTTT
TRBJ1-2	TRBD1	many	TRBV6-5	CASSRDSFNNYGYTF	TGTGCCAGCAGTCGGGACAGCTTTAATAACTATGGCTACACCTTC
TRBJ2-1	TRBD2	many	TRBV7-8	CASSPKAGLAGGSSYNEQFF	TGTGCCAGCAGCCCTAAGGCGGGACTAGCGGGGGGGAGCTCCTACAATGAGCAGTTCTTC
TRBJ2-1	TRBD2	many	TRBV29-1	CSVEPPGGSYNEQFF	TGCAGCGTTGAACCCCCGGGGGGGTCCTACAATGAGCAGTTCTTC
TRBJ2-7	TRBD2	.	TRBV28	CASSSAGEAHEQYF	TGTGCCAGCAGTTCAGCGGGGGAAGCCCACGAGCAGTACTTC
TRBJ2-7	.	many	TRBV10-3	CATTSFVSYEQYF	TGTGCCACCACGTCGTTTGTTTCCTACGAGCAGTACTTC
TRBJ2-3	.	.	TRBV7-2	CASSLDVANTQYF	TGTGCCAGCAGCTTAGATGTTGCTAATACGCAGTATTTT
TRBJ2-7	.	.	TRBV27	CASSFPRGRQYF	TGTGCCAGCAGTTTCCCACGGGGAAGGCAGTACTTC
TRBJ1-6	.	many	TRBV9	CASSVGQGAYNSPLHF	TGTGCCAGCAGCGTAGGCCAGGGAGCCTATAATTCACCCCTCCACTTT
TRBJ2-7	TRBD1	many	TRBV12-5	CASGWGTGTGTYEQYF	TGTGCTAGTGGTTGGGGAACCGGGACAGGGACTTACGAGCAGTACTTC
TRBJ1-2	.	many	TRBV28	CASSFIGRYTF	TGTGCCAGCAGTTTTATAGGCCGCTACACCTTC
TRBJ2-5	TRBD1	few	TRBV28	CASSLSGQGGRETQYF	TGTGCCAGCAGTTTATCTGGACAGGGAGGAAGAGAGACCCAGTACTTC
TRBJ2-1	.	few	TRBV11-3	CASSRAGLNEQFF	TGTGCCAGCAGCCGGGCGGGGCTCAATGAGCAGTTCTTC
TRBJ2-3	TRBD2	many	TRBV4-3	CASSQDSASGGVDTQYF	TGCGCCAGCAGCCAAGATTCGGCCAGCGGGGGGGTAGATACGCAGTATTTT
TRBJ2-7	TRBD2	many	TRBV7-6	CASSLGGGGEQYF	TGTGCCAGCAGCTTAGGGGGCGGGGGCGAGCAGTACTTC
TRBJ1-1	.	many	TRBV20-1	CSAREGRIGEAFF	TGCAGTGCTAGAGAAGGACGGATTGGTGAAGCTTTCTTT
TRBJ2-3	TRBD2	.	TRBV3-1	CASSLAGGRSDAQYF	TGTGCCAGCAGTTTAGCGGGGGGGCGATCAGATGCGCAGTATTTT
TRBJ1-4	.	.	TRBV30	CAWSNNEKLFF	TGTGCCTGGAGTAATAATGAAAAACTGTTTTTT
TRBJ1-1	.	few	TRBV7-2	CASSLPAGPRGTEAFF	TGTGCCAGCAGCTTACCCGCCGGGCCTCGAGGCACTGAAGCTTTCTTT
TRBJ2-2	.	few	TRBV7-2	CASSESAVNTGELFF	TGTGCCAGCTCGGAAAGTGCAGTGAACACCGGGGAGCTGTTTTTT
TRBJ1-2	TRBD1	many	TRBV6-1	CASSANRGGGYTF	TGTGCCAGCAGTGCGAACAGGGGCGGTGGCTACACCTTC
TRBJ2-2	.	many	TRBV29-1	CSVDQGYTGELFF	TGCAGCGTTGATCAGGGTTACACCGGGGAGCTGTTTTTT
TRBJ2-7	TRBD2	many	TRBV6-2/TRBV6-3	CASSRIGREPHEQYF	TGTGCCAGCAGTCGAATTGGGAGGGAACCTCACGAGCAGTACTTC
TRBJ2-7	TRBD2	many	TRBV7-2	CASTRSSSGNYEQYF	TGTGCCAGCACCCGAAGTTCTAGCGGGAACTACGAGCAGTACTTC
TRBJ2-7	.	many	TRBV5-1	CASSSPPGRESEQYF	TGCGCCAGCAGCTCCCCTCCAGGCAGGGAAAGCGAGCAGTACTTC
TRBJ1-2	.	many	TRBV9	CASSGGAEKNYGYTF	TGTGCCAGCAGCGGCGGGGCAGAAAAAAACTATGGCTACACCTTC
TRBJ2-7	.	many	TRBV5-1	CASSLAEGWEQYF	TGCGCCAGCAGCTTGGCCGAGGGGTGGGAGCAGTACTTC
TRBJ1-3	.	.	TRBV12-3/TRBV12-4	CASSLADRLGNTIYF	TGTGCCAGCAGTTTAGCTGACAGATTAGGAAACACCATATATTTT
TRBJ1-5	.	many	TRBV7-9	CASSLTDGNQPQHF	TGTGCCAGCAGCCTCACGGACGGCAATCAGCCCCAGCATTTT
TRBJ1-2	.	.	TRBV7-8	CASSSSGGYGYTF	TGTGCCAGCAGCTCTTCCGGAGGCTATGGCTACACCTTC
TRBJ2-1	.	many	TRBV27	CASSFPGTPTREQFF	TGTGCCAGCAGTTTCCCGGGGACTCCTACGCGAGAGCAGTTCTTC
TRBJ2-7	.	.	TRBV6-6	CASRAEYEQYF	TGTGCCAGCAGGGCGGAATACGAGCAGTACTTC
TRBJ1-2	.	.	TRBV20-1	CSASQQISNYGYTF	TGCAGTGCTAGTCAGCAAATCTCTAACTATGGCTACACCTTC
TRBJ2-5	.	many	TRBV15	CATSRGPGPEETQYF	TGTGCCACCAGCAGAGGTCCGGGGCCCGAAGAGACCCAGTACTTC
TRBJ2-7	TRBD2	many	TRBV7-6	CASSNRLAGDYEQYF	TGTGCCAGCAGCAATAGGCTAGCGGGGGACTACGAGCAGTACTTC
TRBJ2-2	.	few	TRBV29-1	CSVALAGELFF	TGCAGCGTTGCCCTGGCCGGGGAGCTGTTTTTT
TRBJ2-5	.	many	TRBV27	CASSSTAPYQETQYF	TGTGCCAGCAGTTCCACGGCCCCGTATCAAGAGACCCAGTACTTC
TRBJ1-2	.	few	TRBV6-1	CASSERRVNLDGYTF	TGTGCCAGCAGTGAAAGGAGGGTGAATTTGGATGGCTACACCTTC
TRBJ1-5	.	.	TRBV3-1	CASSPRGISQPQHF	TGTGCCAGCAGCCCTAGGGGGATAAGCCAGCCCCAGCATTTT
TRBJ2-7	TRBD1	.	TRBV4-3	CASSQDREGQDEQYF	TGCGCCAGCAGCCAAGATCGGGAAGGACAGGACGAGCAGTACTTC
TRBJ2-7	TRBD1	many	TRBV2	CASRPGQGIDEQYF	TGTGCCAGCAGACCGGGACAGGGGATTGACGAGCAGTACTTC
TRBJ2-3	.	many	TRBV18	CASSLDFPGTTDTQYF	TGTGCCAGCTCACTAGATTTCCCCGGGACCACAGATACGCAGTATTTT
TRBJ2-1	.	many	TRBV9	CASSVEGEKNEQFF	TGTGCCAGCAGCGTAGAGGGGGAAAAGAATGAGCAGTTCTTC
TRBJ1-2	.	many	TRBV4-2	CASSQEFGGNYGYTF	TGTGCCAGCAGCCAAGAGTTTGGGGGTAACTATGGCTACACCTTC
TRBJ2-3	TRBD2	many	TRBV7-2	CASSWGTSGGPRTDTQYF	TGTGCCAGCAGCTGGGGGACTAGCGGGGGGCCCCGCACAGATACGCAGTATTTT
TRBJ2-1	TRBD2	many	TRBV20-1	CSARGLAGGAYNEQFF	TGCAGTGCTAGAGGTCTAGCGGGGGGTGCCTACAATGAGCAGTTCTTC
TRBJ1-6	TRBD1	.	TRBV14	CARSGQGYSPLHF	TGTGCCAGGTCAGGACAGGGTTATTCACCCCTCCACTTT